This TCR beta chain was identified in a study of blood T cell repertoires in COVID-19. At the level of the study: From T cells, B-cell-depleted T cells, or PBMCs came the material, which was cDNA or gDNA.

This CDR3 is built from 16 residues. The V segment lost 0 bases and the J segment 8 bases; nucleotides outside the gene matches: 10. Germline CDR1 SGHRS, CDR2 YFSETQ. The assay was immunoSEQ multiplex PCR, and TCRdb's table has in-frame clones only and misses some. The data contain under 70,000 clones, around nine tenths of them singletons. The receptor comes from a woman aged 55 to 70 with COVID-19, enrolled during active disease. The chain has TRBV5-1 and TRBJ1-2, with 10 positions matching TRBD1. Sample: peripheral blood. The CDR3 reads CASSLALGQGGQGYTF. The CDR3, as DNA: TGCGCCAGCAGCTTGGCCTTAGGACAGGGGGGTCAGGGCTACACCTTC.